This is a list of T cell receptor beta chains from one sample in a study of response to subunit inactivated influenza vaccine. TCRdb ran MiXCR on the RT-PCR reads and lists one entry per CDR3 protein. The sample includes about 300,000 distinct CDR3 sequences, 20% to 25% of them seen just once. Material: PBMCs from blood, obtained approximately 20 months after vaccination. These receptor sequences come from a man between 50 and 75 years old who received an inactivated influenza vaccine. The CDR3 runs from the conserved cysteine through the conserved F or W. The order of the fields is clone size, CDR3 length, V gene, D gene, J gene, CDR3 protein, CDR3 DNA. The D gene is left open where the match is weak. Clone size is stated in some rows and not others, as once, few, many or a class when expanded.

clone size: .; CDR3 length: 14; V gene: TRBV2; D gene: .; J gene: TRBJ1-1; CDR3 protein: CASSPSGGHTEAFF; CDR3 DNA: TGTGCCAGCAGTCCCTCGGGGGGTCACACTGAAGCTTTCTTT
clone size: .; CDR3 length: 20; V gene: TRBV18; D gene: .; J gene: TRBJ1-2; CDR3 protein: CASSPPGTGGLFLSRNGYTF; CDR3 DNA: .
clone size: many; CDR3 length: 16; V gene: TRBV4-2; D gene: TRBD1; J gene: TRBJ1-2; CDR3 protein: CASSQETGGRNYGYTF; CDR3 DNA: TGTGCCAGCAGCCAAGAGACAGGGGGCCGAAACTATGGCTACACCTTC
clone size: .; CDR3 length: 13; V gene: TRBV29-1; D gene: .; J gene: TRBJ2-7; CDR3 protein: CSVGGENTYEQYF; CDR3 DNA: TGCAGCGTTGGAGGGGAAAATACCTACGAGCAGTACTTC
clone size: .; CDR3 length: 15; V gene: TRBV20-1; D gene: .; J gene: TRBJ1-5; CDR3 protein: CSVPYMYNSNQPQHF; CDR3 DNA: TGCAGTGTTCCATACATGTACAATAGCAATCAGCCCCAGCATTTT
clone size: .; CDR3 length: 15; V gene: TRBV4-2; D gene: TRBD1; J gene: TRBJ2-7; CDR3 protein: CASSKGTASSYEQYF; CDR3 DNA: TGTGCCAGCAGCAAAGGGACAGCCTCCTCCTACGAGCAGTACTTC
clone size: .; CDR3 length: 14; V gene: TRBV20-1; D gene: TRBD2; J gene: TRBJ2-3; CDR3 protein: CSVGLAGVLDTQYF; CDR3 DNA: TGCAGTGTCGGGCTAGCGGGAGTTCTAGATACGCAGTATTTT
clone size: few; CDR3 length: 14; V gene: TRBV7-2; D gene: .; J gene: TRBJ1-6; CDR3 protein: CASSLSIHNSPLHF; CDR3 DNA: TGTGCCAGCAGCCTGAGTATCCATAATTCACCCCTCCACTTT
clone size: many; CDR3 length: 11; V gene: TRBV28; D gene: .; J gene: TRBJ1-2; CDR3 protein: CASSRTYGYTF; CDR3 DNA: TGTGCCAGCAGTCGGACGTATGGCTACACCTTC
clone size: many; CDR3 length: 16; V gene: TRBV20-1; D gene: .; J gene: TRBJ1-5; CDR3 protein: CSATRPFSDSNQPQHF; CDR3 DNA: TGCAGTGCCACACGACCCTTTTCGGATAGCAATCAGCCCCAGCATTTT
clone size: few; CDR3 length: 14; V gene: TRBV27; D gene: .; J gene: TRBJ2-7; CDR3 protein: CASSSDPWAYEQYF; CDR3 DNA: TGTGCCAGCAGTTCTGACCCCTGGGCCTACGAGCAGTACTTC
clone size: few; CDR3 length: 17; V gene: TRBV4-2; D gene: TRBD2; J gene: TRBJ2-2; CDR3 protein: CASSLPPDREGTGELFF; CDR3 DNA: TGTGCCAGCAGCCTACCACCGGACCGGGAGGGCACCGGGGAGCTGTTTTTT
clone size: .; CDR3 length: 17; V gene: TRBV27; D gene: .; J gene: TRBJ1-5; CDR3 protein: CASSSYRELDSNQPQHF; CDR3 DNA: TGTGCCAGCAGTTCCTACAGGGAGCTGGATAGCAATCAGCCCCAGCATTTT
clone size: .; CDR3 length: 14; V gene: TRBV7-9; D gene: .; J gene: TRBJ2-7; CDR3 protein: CASRQGYGVYEQYF; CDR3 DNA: TGTGCCAGCAGGCAGGGGTACGGAGTCTACGAGCAGTACTTC
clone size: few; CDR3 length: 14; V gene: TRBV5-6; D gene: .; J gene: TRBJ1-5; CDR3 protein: CASSRGLVGQPQHF; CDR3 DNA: TGTGCCAGCAGCAGGGGACTCGTGGGTCAGCCCCAGCATTTT
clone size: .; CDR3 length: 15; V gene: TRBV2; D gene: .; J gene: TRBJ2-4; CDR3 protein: CASNGGRAAKNIQYF; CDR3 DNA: TGTGCCAGCAATGGTGGCAGAGCCGCCAAAAACATTCAGTACTTC